One and the same sample provided the 19 T cell receptor beta chains below, sequenced in a study of regulatory T cells in long-lasting Graves disease. The time point here: newly diagnosed GD, antithyroid drugs for less than 3 months. TCR sequences were obtained from RNA taken from PBMCs. Building the TCR beta libraries relied on iRepertoire HTBI primers, and CDR3 regions underwent Arm-PCR. TCRdb used MiXCR to reprocess the multiplex PCR reads, holding one entry per CDR3 protein. The data contain roughly 350,000 distinct CDR3 sequences, over 15% of them singletons. These records were also assigned to another study, of T cells in Graves' hyperthyroidism and ophthalmopathy.

The material sequenced was peripheral blood mononuclear cells (PBMCs), taken at new diagnosis, from a patient treated with antithyroid drugs. The receptors here all came from a man between 35 and 55 years old with Graves disease.

This clonotype was seen at least ten times. V gene TRBV27 combines with J gene TRBJ2-5, with no clear D. The ends were cut back, 2 bases at V and 6 bases at J, with 10 bases in the middle. CDR3 length: 13 amino acids. Germline V lookup: CDR1 MNHEY, CDR2 SMNVEV (reference sequence). The CDR3 region has the DNA TGTGCCAGCAGTTTAACGGCCATCCAGACCCAGTACTTC. It translates to CASSLTAIQTQYF.

The sample holds a few counts of this clonotype. The chain joins TRBV29-1 to TRBJ2-7, with TRBD1 as a possible D gene (5 bases). Germline CDR1 SQVTM, CDR2 ANQGSEA. V lost 7 bases and J lost 0, with 22 bases in between. CDR3 length equals 16 residues. CDR3 sequence: CSARPLTVFFSYEQYF. Written as DNA, the CDR3 is TGCAGCGCTCGCCCCCTGACAGTTTTTTTCTCCTACGAGCAGTACTTC.

This clonotype was seen a handful of times. The V and J genes are TRBV4-1 and TRBJ2-3; D might be TRBD1 or TRBD2, each matching 5 bases. Germline V CDR1 and CDR2: MGHRA, YSYEKL. Trimming removed 5 bases from V and 4 bases from J, with 10 bases in between. CDR3 length: 13 residues. For the CDR3, the DNA is TGCGCCAGCAGCAGGGGACGTCCAGATACGCAGTATTTT. It encodes CASSRGRPDTQYF.

In its sample, this clonotype was seen many times. The chain couples TRBV11-3 to TRBJ2-1, with 9 bases aligning to TRBD1. With 5 bases clipped from V and 3 bases from J, the junction kept 5 bases outside the gene matches. This CDR3 region has 15 residues. Per the germline V gene, CDR1 is SGHNT and CDR2 is YENEEA. The CDR3 protein is CASSRGDRVYNEQFF. The CDR3 DNA reads TGTGCCAGCAGCCGGGGGGACAGGGTCTACAATGAGCAGTTCTTC.

This clonotype was recorded many times. The chain couples TRBV20-1 to TRBJ2-3; the D gene is possibly TRBD2 (6 bases). Germline V gene lookup returns CDR1 DFQATT and CDR2 SNEGSKA (reference sequence). This CDR3 has 15 amino acids. V lost 7 bases, J lost 0 bases, and 17 bases lay in between. Written as DNA, the CDR3 is TGCAGTGGAACCGGTGGTGGGGGGAGCACAGATACGCAGTATTTT. It encodes CSGTGGGGSTDTQYF.

V gene TRBV30 combines with J gene TRBJ1-2; 10 bases map to TRBD1. Germline V CDR1 and CDR2: GTSNPN, SVGIG (reference sequence). This CDR3 has 15 residues. Trimming removed 0 bases from V and 4 bases from J; junction bases left unmatched: 5. The CDR3 DNA reads as TGTGCCTGGAGTGTTTGGGACAGGGGATTCTATGGCTACACCTTC. It is translated as CAWSVWDRGFYGYTF. The full variable domain, its missing parts supplied by reference TRBV30 and TRBJ1-2, is SQTIHQWPATLVQPVGSPLSLECTVEGTSNPNLYWYRQAAGRGLQLLFYSVGIGQISSEVPQNLSASRPQDRQFILSSKKLLLSDSGFYLCAWSVWDRGFYGYTFGSGTRLTVV.

This clonotype was seen at least ten times. This chain uses TRBV24-1 with TRBJ2-1; TRBD2 agrees at 9 bases. Unmatched junction bases numbered 8, after V lost 4 bases and J lost 5 bases. The CDR3 sequence is 16 residues long. The germline V gene encodes CDR1 KGHDR and CDR2 SFDVKD. CDR3 loop: CATSDRSGGGDNEQFF. The CDR3 DNA reads as TGTGCCACCAGTGACCGATCGGGCGGGGGGGACAATGAGCAGTTCTTC.

This clonotype was detected ten times or more. The genes are TRBV9 and TRBJ1-1; D is uncertain. V lost 0 bases to trimming and J lost 1 base, with 10 bases between them. Germline loops: CDR1 SGDLS, CDR2 YYNGEE. The CDR3 contains 15 residues. The CDR3 is CASSVGMFENTEAFF. As DNA, the CDR3 is TGTGCCAGCAGCGTAGGTATGTTCGAGAACACTGAAGCTTTCTTT.

The table lists this clonotype with many counts. The J gene is TRBJ2-1, the V gene TRBV12-3 or TRBV12-4; D perhaps matches TRBD1 (5 bases). The ends were cut back, 0 bases at V and 15 bases at J, with 12 bases in the middle. The CDR3 runs to 12 residues. Here the CDR3 reads CASSLAFSGAFF. DNA of the CDR3: TGTGCCAGCAGTTTAGCGTTCAGTGGGGCGTTCTTC.

This clonotype was counted ten times or more. V and J are TRBV5-1 and TRBJ2-7; perhaps TRBD2 as D (6 bases). Deletions cut 4 bases from V and 3 bases from J, with 11 bases between. The germline CDR1 and CDR2 sequences are SGHRS and YFSETQ. The CDR3 is made up of 13 amino acids. The CDR3 DNA reads TGCGCCAGCAGCAGGGACTCCCTCTACGAGCAGTACTTC. This encodes CASSRDSLYEQYF.

There are many counts of this clonotype. The rearrangement uses TRBV5-1 and TRBJ1-2, with a weak D call TRBD1 (5 bases). The CDR3 consists of 12 residues. Trimming left V 0 bases short and J 8 bases short, with 8 bases between. Germline values: CDR1 SGHRS, CDR2 YFSETQ. CDR3 protein: CASSLEGDGYTF. The CDR3 DNA is TGCGCCAGCAGCTTGGAAGGGGACGGCTACACCTTC.

This clonotype was detected many times. The chain carries TRBV12-3 or TRBV12-4 and TRBJ1-2, with D hard to call. Deletions cut 6 bases from V and 4 bases from J, with 9 bases between. The CDR3 has 12 residues. CDR3 region: CASSPALYGYTF. DNA for the CDR3: TGTGCCAGCAGCCCCGCCCTCTATGGCTACACCTTC.

This clonotype has more than one count but fewer than ten. At one end the junction does not follow the germline gene, possibly because of a read error. The chain carries TRBV4-2 and TRBJ2-4, with TRBD1 as a possible D gene (5 bases). CDR3 length equals 18 residues. CDR1 LGHNA and CDR2 YNFKEQ come from the germline V gene. The CDR3 sequence: CTSSQDFRQSKAKNIQYF. The CDR3 coding sequence is TGTACCAGCAGCCAAGATTTCCGACAGTCCAAAGCCAAAAACATTCAGTACTTC.

The rearrangement links TRBV4-2 to TRBJ1-1; D call uncertain. Trimming removed 4 bases from V and 3 bases from J, with 18 bases in between. The germline gives CDR1 LGHNA, CDR2 YNFKEQ. This CDR3 contains 16 residues. In nucleotides, the CDR3 is TGTGCCAGCAGCCCTTTCCTCTCGGGATTGGACACTGAAGCTTTCTTT. Its translation: CASSPFLSGLDTEAFF.

This clonotype was picked up a small number of times. The chain couples TRBV6-5 to TRBJ2-7, with D possibly matching TRBD1 (5 bases). Trimming left V 0 bases short and J 3 bases short, with 12 bases between. This CDR3 contains 15 residues. Germline lookup yields CDR1 MNHEY and CDR2 SVGAGI. In DNA, the CDR3 is TGTGCCAGCAGTTACTCAGGGGCTTTCGGCTACGAGCAGTACTTC. Encoded protein: CASSYSGAFGYEQYF.

Many counts were recorded for this clonotype. V usage is TRBV5-1 and J usage is TRBJ2-7; D gene uncertain. The CDR3 sequence is 14 residues long. Per the germline V gene, CDR1 is SGHRS and CDR2 is YFSETQ. Trimming took 1 base from V and 2 from J, leaving 10 bases between them. Here the CDR3 reads CASSLIGRPYEQYF. Written as DNA, the CDR3 is TGCGCCAGCAGCTTGATAGGGCGACCCTACGAGCAGTACTTC.

At least ten counts were recorded for this clonotype. The chain has TRBV5-1 and TRBJ1-1; 7 bases line up with TRBD1. CDR3 length: 12 amino acids. V was pared by 5 bases and J by 9 bases, with 7 bases of the junction left unmatched. The germline V gene encodes CDR1 SGHRS and CDR2 YFSETQ. CDR3 bases: TGCGCCAGCAGTTCTGACAGGGACCAAGCTTTCTTT. Translation gives CASSSDRDQAFF.

The rearrangement links TRBV10-3 to TRBJ1-3; TRBD1 aligns across 9 bases. V gave up 6 bases and J gave up 7 bases; unmatched junction bases: 7. The V gene's germline CDR1 is ENHRY and CDR2 SYGVKD. The CDR3 runs to 14 residues. CDR3 in DNA: TGTGCCATCAGCCGTCCCGGGACAGGGAACACCATATATTTT. It is translated as CAISRPGTGNTIYF.

This clonotype was recorded at least ten times. This chain uses TRBV12-3 or TRBV12-4 with TRBJ2-1, with a weak D call TRBD2 (5 bases). The length of the CDR3 is 13 residues. Trimming took off 2 bases at V and 6 bases at J, with 8 bases between the two ends. The CDR3 loop is CASSLLRVNEQFF. CDR3 nucleotide sequence: TGTGCCAGCAGTTTATTGAGGGTCAATGAGCAGTTCTTC.